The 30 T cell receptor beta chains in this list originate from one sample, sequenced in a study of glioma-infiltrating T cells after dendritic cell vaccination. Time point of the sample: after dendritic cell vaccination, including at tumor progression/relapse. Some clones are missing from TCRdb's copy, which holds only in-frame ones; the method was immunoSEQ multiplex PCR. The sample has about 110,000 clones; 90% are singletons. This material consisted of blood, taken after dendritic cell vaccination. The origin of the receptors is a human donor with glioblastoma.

The CDR3 loop is CASSELAGGQDTQYF. The DNA of the CDR3 is TGTGCCAGCAGTGAACTAGCGGGGGGGCAAGATACGCAGTATTTT. This rearrangement joins TRBV2 to TRBJ2-3; 12 nucleotides align to TRBD2. This CDR3 is built from 15 residues. CDR1 and CDR2 (germline): SNHLY, FYNNEI. V was clipped by 2 bases and J by 5 bases; unmatched bases: 2.

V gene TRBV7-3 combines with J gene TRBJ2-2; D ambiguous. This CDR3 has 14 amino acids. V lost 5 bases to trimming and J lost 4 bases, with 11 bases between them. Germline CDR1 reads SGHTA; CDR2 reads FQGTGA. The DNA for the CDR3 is TGTGCCAGCAGCGTCAGACAAGCCACCGGGGAGCTGTTTTTT. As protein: CASSVRQATGELFF.

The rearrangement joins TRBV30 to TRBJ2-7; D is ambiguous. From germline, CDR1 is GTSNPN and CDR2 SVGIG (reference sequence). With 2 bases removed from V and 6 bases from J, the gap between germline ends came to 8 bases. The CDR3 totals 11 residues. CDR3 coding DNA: TGTGCCTGGAGTATCTCCCCCGAGCAGTACTTC. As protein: CAWSISPEQYF.

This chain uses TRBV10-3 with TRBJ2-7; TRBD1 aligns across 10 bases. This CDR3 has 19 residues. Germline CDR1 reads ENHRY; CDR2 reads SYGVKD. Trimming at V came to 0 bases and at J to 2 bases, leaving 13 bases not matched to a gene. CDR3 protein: CAISESASLGTGVPYEQYF. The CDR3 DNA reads TGTGCCATCAGTGAGTCCGCATCACTCGGGACAGGGGTCCCCTACGAGCAGTACTTC.

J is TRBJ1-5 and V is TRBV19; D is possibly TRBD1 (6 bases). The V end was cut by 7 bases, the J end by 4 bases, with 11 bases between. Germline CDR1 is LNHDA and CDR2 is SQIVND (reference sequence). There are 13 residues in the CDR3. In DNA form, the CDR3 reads TGTGCCAGTACAGGGACAAGGAATCAGCCCCAGCATTTT. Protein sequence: CASTGTRNQPQHF. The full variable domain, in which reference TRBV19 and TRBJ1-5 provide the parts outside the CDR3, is DGGITQSPKYLFRKEGQNVTLSCEQNLNHDAMYWYRQDPGQGLRLIYYSQIVNDFQKGDIAEGYSVSREKKESFPLTVTSAQKNPTAFYLCASTGTRNQPQHFGDGTRLSIL.

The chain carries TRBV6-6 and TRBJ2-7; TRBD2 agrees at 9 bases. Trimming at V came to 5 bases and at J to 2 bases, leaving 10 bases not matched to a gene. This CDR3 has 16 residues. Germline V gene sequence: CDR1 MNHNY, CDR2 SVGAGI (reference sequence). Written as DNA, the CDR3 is TGTGCCAGCAGTCCGCAGCAGACTAGCGGAACCTACGAGCAGTACTTC. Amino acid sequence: CASSPQQTSGTYEQYF.

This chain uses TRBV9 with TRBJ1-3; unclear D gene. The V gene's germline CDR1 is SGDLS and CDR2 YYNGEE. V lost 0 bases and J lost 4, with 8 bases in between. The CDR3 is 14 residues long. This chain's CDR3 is CASSVDPGGNTIYF. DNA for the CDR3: TGTGCCAGCAGCGTAGACCCGGGAGGAAACACCATATATTTT.

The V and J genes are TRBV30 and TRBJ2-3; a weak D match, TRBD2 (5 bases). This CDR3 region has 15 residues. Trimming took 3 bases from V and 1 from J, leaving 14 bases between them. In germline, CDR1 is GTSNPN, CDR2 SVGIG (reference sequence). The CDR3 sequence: CAWRSAVPRTDTQYF. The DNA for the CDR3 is TGTGCCTGGAGGTCAGCGGTCCCCCGCACAGATACGCAGTATTTT.

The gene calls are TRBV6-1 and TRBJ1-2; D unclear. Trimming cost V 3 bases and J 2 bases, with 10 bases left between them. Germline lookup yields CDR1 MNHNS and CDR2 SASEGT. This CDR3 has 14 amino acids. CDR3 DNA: TGTGCCAGCAGTGAGGATGTAGCAAACTATGGCTACACCTTC. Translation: CASSEDVANYGYTF.

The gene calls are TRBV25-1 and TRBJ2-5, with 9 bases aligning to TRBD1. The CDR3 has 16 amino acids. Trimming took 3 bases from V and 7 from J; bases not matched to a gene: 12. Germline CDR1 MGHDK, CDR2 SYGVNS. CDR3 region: CASSETRTGAPRTQYF. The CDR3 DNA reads TGTGCCAGCAGTGAGACCCGGACAGGGGCGCCGAGGACCCAGTACTTC.

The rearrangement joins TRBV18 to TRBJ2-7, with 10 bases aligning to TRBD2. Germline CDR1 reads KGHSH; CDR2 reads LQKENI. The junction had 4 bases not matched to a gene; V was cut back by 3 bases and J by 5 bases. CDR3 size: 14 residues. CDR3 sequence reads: CASSPASGGDEQYF. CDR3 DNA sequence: TGTGCCAGCTCACCCGCTAGCGGGGGCGACGAGCAGTACTTC.

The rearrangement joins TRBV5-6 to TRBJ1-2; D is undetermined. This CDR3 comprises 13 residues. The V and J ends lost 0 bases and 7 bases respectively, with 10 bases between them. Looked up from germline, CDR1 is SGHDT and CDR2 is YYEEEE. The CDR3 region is CASSLARIPGYTF. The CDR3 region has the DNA TGTGCCAGCAGCTTGGCTAGGATTCCTGGCTACACCTTC.

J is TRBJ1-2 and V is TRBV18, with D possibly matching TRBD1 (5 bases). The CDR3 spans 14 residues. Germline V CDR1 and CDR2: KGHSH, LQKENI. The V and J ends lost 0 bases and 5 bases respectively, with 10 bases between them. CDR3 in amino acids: CASSPPQGSYGYTF. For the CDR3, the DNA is TGTGCCAGCTCACCACCGCAGGGCTCATATGGCTACACCTTC.

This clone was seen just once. CDR3 nucleotides: TGTGCCAGCAGTGGGCCGGGACAGACCCTCCTTGGAGAAAAACTGTTTTTT. The encoded protein is CASSGPGQTLLGEKLFF. The chain recombines TRBV6-1 with TRBJ1-4, with 7 bases identical to TRBD1. The CDR3 is 17 residues long. The germline V gene encodes CDR1 MNHNS and CDR2 SASEGT. The V segment lost 4 bases and the J segment 8 bases; nucleotides outside the gene matches: 16.

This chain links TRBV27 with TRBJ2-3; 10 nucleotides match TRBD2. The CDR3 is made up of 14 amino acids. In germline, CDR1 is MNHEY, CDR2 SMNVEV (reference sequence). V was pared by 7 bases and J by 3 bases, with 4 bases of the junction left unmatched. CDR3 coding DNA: TGTGCCAGCAAGAGCGGGAGGGGTACAGATACGCAGTATTTT. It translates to CASKSGRGTDTQYF.

Here the CDR3 DNA reads TGTGCCTGGAGCCTCACTGAAGCTTTCTTT. Amino acid sequence: CAWSLTEAFF. The chain is built from TRBV30 and TRBJ1-1, with no clear D. Trimming left V 3 bases short and J 4 bases short, with 3 bases between. Per the germline V gene, CDR1 is GTSNPN and CDR2 is SVGIG (reference sequence). This CDR3 comprises 10 residues.

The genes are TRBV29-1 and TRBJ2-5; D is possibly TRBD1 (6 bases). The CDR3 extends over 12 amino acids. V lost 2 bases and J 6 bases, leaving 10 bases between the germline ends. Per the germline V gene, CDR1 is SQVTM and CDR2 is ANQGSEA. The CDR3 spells CSVEQGFQTQYF. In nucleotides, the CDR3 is TGCAGCGTTGAACAGGGGTTCCAGACCCAGTACTTC. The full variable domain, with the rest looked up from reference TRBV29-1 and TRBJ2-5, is SAVISQKPSRDICQRGTSLTIQCQVDSQVTMMFWYRQQPGQSLTLIATANQGSEATYESGFVIDKFPISRPNLTFSTLTVSNMSPEDSSIYLCSVEQGFQTQYFGPGTRLLVL.

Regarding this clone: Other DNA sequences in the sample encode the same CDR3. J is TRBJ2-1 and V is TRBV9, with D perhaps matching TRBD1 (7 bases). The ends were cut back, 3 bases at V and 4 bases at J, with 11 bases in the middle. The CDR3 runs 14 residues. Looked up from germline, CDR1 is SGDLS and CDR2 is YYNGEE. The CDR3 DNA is TGTGCCAGCAGCGGGGGGGACAGATACAATGAGCAGTTCTTC. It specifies CASSGGDRYNEQFF.

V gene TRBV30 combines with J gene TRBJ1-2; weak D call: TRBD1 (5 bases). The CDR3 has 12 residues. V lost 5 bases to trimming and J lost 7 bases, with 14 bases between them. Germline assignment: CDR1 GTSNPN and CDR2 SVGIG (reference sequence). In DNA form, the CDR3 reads TGTGCCTGGTCCGGGGGAAGCAGTGGCTACACCTTC. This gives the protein CAWSGGSSGYTF.

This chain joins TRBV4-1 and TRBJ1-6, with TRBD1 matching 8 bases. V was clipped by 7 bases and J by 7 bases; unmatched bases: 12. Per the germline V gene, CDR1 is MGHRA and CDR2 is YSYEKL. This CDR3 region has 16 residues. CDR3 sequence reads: CASTPGAGGWNSPLHF. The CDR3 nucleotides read TGCGCCAGCACCCCCGGGGCAGGGGGCTGGAATTCACCCCTCCACTTT.

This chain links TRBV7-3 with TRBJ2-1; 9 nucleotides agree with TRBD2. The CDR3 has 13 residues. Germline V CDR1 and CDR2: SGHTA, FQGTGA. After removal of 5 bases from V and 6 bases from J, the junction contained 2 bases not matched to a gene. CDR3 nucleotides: TGTGCCAGCAGCCCTAGCGGGGTCAATGAGCAGTTCTTC. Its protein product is CASSPSGVNEQFF. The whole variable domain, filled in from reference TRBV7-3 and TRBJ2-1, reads GAGVSQTPSNKVTEKGKYVELRCDPISGHTALYWYRQSLGQGPEFLIYFQGTGAADDSGLPNDRFFAVRPEGSVSTLKIQRTERGDSAVYLCASSPSGVNEQFFGPGTRLTVL.

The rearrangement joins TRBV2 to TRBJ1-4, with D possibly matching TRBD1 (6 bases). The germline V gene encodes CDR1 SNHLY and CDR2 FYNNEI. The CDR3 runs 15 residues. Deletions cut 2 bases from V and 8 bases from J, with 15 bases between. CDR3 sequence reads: CASSEPAGGGEKLFF. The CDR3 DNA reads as TGTGCCAGCAGTGAACCCGCGGGGGGCGGGGAAAAACTGTTTTTT.

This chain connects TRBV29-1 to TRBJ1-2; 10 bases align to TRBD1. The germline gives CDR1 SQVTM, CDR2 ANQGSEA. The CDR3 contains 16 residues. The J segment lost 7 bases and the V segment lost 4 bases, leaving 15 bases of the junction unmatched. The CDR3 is CSVAGPTGGALSGYTF. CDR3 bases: TGCAGCGTTGCGGGACCGACAGGGGGCGCGCTATCTGGCTACACCTTC.

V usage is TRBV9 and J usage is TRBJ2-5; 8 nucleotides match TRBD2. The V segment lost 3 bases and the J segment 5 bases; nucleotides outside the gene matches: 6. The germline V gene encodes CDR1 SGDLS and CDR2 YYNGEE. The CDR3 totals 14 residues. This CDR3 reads CASSAGLAGETQYF. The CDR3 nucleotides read TGTGCCAGCAGCGCAGGACTAGCAGGGGAGACCCAGTACTTC.

CDR3 coding DNA: TGTGCCAGCAGCCAAACCGGGACAGGCAATTCACCCCTCCACTTT. This gives the protein CASSQTGTGNSPLHF. J is TRBJ1-6 and V is TRBV7-9, with 8 bases that match TRBD1. V was pared by 5 bases and J by 7 bases, with 7 bases of the junction left unmatched. Germline loops: CDR1 SEHNR, CDR2 FQNEAQ (reference sequence). The CDR3 contains 15 residues. The complete variable domain, with remaining parts taken from reference TRBV7-9 and TRBJ1-6, reads DTGVSQNPRHKITKRGQNVTFRCDPISEHNRLYWYRQTLGQGPEFLTYFQNEAQLEKSRLLSDRFSAERPKGSFSTLEIQRTEQGDSAMYLCASSQTGTGNSPLHFGNGTRLTVT.

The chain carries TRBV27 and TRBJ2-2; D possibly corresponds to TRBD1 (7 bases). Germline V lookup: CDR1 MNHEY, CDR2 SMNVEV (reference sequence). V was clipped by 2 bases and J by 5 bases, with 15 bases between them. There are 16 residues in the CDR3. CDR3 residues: CASSLLGGGPTGELFF. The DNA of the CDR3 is TGTGCCAGCAGTTTACTAGGAGGGGGCCCAACCGGGGAGCTGTTTTTT.

The CDR3 sequence is CASSSSNRDQPQHF. The CDR3 coding sequence is TGTGCCAGCAGCTCCTCTAACAGGGATCAGCCCCAGCATTTT. This chain connects TRBV7-9 to TRBJ1-5; possibly TRBD1 for D (6 bases). Germline V gene lookup returns CDR1 SEHNR and CDR2 FQNEAQ (reference sequence). The V and J ends lost 4 bases and 5 bases respectively, with 12 bases between them. The CDR3 consists of 14 residues.

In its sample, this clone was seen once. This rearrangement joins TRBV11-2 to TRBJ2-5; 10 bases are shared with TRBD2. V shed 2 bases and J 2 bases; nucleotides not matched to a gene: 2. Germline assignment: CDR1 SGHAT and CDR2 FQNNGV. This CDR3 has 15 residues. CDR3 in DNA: TGTGCCAGCAGCTTAACTAGCGGGGTACAAGAGACCCAGTACTTC. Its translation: CASSLTSGVQETQYF.

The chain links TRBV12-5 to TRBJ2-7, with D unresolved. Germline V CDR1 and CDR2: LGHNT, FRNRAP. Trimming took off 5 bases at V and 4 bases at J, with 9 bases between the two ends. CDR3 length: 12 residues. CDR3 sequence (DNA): TGTGCTAGTGGTCCGCTAGATTACGAGCAGTACTTC. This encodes CASGPLDYEQYF.

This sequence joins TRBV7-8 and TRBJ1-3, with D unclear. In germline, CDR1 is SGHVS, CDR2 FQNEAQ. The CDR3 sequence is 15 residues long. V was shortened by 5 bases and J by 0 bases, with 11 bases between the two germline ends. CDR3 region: CASSQDGYSGNTIYF. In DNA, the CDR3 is TGTGCCAGCAGCCAAGACGGGTACTCTGGAAACACCATATATTTT.